This is a list of T cell receptor beta chains from one sample in a study of shared clonotypes between healthy human individuals. Using immunoSEQ multiplex PCR, the repertoire was profiled, and TCRdb retains in-frame clones only, with some absent. The sample has 2 million to 2.5 million clones; almost 96% are singletons. Sequences were obtained from naive CD4+ T cells sorted from blood. The receptors stem from a man aged 18 to 35 in good health. Both conserved end residues are part of each CDR3. A D gene is named only where the DNA matches it firmly. Clone size is not always given. Where it is, it says once, few, many or a class for expanded clones.

>TRBV18|once|TRBJ2-3|TRBD2
CASSPRLAGNTDTQYF
TGTGCCAGCTCACCCCGACTAGCGGGGAACACAGATACGCAGTATTTT
>TRBV5-1|.|TRBJ1-4|.
CASSLVGATNEKLFF
TGCGCCAGCAGCTTGGTAGGAGCAACTAATGAAAAACTGTTTTTT
>TRBV30|.|TRBJ1-4|.
CAWSVWGSTNEKLFF
TGTGCCTGGAGTGTATGGGGATCAACTAATGAAAAACTGTTTTTT
>TRBV19|.|TRBJ1-1|.
CASTNRGVNTEAFF
TGTGCCAGTACCAATAGAGGGGTGAACACTGAAGCTTTCTTT
>TRBV7-9|.|TRBJ2-1|.
CASSPSKGSNEQFF
TGTGCCAGCAGCCCTAGTAAGGGAAGCAATGAGCAGTTCTTC
>TRBV10-3|.|TRBJ2-7|TRBD2
CAISVAGAGEQYF
TGTGCCATCAGCGTAGCGGGAGCGGGCGAGCAGTACTTC
>TRBV6-4|.|TRBJ2-7|TRBD2
CASSEVGLAGTSYEQYF
TGTGCCAGCAGTGAAGTGGGACTAGCGGGGACGTCCTACGAGCAGTACTTC
>TRBV7-8|.|TRBJ2-5|TRBD2
CASSPTSLEGETQYF
TGTGCCAGCAGCCCGACTAGCCTAGAGGGGGAGACCCAGTACTTC
>TRBV5-1|.|TRBJ2-3|TRBD1
CASSAPGTGGADTQYF
TGCGCCAGCAGCGCCCCGGGGACAGGGGGCGCGGATACGCAGTATTTT
>TRBV18|.|TRBJ2-5|.
CASSRGVGETQYF
TGTGCCAGCTCACGGGGGGTCGGGGAGACCCAGTACTTC
>TRBV6-1|.|TRBJ2-1|.
CASTRAWARDNEQFF
TGTGCCAGCACCAGGGCTTGGGCGCGGGACAATGAGCAGTTCTTC
>TRBV2|.|TRBJ1-2|TRBD1
CASSEATGVGYTF
TGTGCCAGCAGTGAAGCGACAGGGGTTGGCTACACCTTC
>TRBV2|.|TRBJ2-5|.
CASSEQYQETQYF
TGTGCCAGCAGTGAACAGTACCAAGAGACCCAGTACTTC
>TRBV19|.|TRBJ2-2|TRBD1
CASSMGDRVAGELFF
TGTGCCAGTAGTATGGGTGACAGGGTGGCCGGGGAGCTGTTTTTT
>TRBV11-2|.|TRBJ2-7|TRBD2
CASRSSGRASEQYF
TGTGCCAGCAGGTCAAGCGGGAGGGCCTCCGAGCAGTACTTC
>TRBV5-1|.|TRBJ1-1|.
CASSLAHTGGEAFF
TGCGCCAGCAGCTTGGCCCATACGGGGGGTGAAGCTTTCTTT
>TRBV20-1|.|TRBJ2-5|.
CSARLSETQYF
TGCAGTGCTAGGCTCTCGGAGACCCAGTACTTC
>TRBV6-5|.|TRBJ2-7|.
CASSPAGGPYEQYF
TGTGCCAGCAGCCCCGCCGGAGGACCCTACGAGCAGTACTTC
>TRBV10-1|.|TRBJ2-1|.
CASSDPGLLEQFF
TGCGCCAGCAGTGACCCCGGACTCCTTGAGCAGTTCTTC
>TRBV6-5|once|TRBJ2-5|TRBD1
CASSRGQGNKETQYF
TGTGCCAGCAGTCGAGGACAGGGGAATAAAGAGACCCAGTACTTC
>TRBV25-1|.|TRBJ1-6|.
CASSGVRVDSPLHF
TGTGCCAGCAGTGGGGTCAGGGTTGATTCACCCCTCCACTTT
>TRBV21-1|.|TRBJ2-2|.
CASGGTGNTGELFF
TGTGCCAGCGGGGGGACAGGGAACACCGGGGAGCTGTTTTTT
>TRBV6-1|.|TRBJ1-1|.
CAIGKHGQNTEAFF
TGTGCCATCGGGAAACACGGCCAGAACACTGAAGCTTTCTTT
>TRBV10-3|.|TRBJ1-5|TRBD1
CATLDPGQGDSNQPQHF
TGTGCCACCCTGGATCCGGGACAGGGGGATAGCAATCAGCCCCAGCATTTT
>TRBV5-4|.|TRBJ2-1|.
CASSRDGPFYNEQFF
TGTGCCAGCAGCCGGGACGGGCCGTTCTACAATGAGCAGTTCTTC
>TRBV4-2|.|TRBJ1-5|.
CASSQGAASNQPQHF
TGTGCCAGCAGCCAAGGTGCAGCTTCAAATCAGCCCCAGCATTTT
>TRBV11-2|.|TRBJ2-5|.
CASSFVRGQETQYF
TGTGCCAGCAGCTTTGTAAGGGGCCAAGAGACCCAGTACTTC
>TRBV2|.|TRBJ2-3|.
CASSVSRSTDTQYF
TGTGCCAGCAGTGTTTCTAGAAGCACAGATACGCAGTATTTT
>TRBV2|.|TRBJ2-1|TRBD1
CASNPGTDNNEQFF
TGTGCCAGCAACCCCGGGACAGATAACAATGAGCAGTTCTTC
>TRBV21-1|.|TRBJ2-1|.
CASSPPPQGQNEQFF
TGTGCCAGCAGCCCCCCCCCACAGGGGCAGAATGAGCAGTTCTTC
>TRBV30|once|TRBJ2-1|.
CAYQTGGATYNEQFF
TGTGCCTACCAAACAGGGGGGGCGACCTACAATGAGCAGTTCTTC
>TRBV7-7|.|TRBJ2-3|.
CASSLGGGTSDTQYF
TGTGCTAGCAGCCTTGGAGGGGGAACGTCAGATACGCAGTATTTT
>TRBV27|once|TRBJ2-7|TRBD2
CASSFGLAGVYEQYF
TGTGCCAGCAGTTTCGGACTAGCGGGAGTCTACGAGCAGTACTTC
>TRBV28|.|TRBJ1-4|TRBD1
CASKSGTANEKLFF
TGTGCCAGCAAATCCGGGACAGCTAATGAAAAACTGTTTTTT
>TRBV28|.|TRBJ2-1|TRBD2
CASSFSSLAGAAGQFF
TGTGCCAGCAGTTTCTCCTCTCTAGCGGGGGCCGCGGGGCAGTTCTTC
>TRBV2|.|TRBJ1-6|TRBD1
CAITGQRNSPLHF
TGTGCCATAACGGGACAGCGCAATTCACCCCTCCACTTT
>TRBV7-2|.|TRBJ2-2|TRBD2
CASSPSGLAGAGELFF
TGTGCCAGCAGCCCTAGTGGACTAGCGGGAGCCGGGGAGCTGTTTTTT
>TRBV7-2|once|TRBJ2-1|TRBD1
CASSPRPGTVGDEQFF
TGTGCCAGCAGCCCCCGTCCCGGGACAGTCGGCGATGAGCAGTTCTTC
>TRBV13|.|TRBJ2-3|TRBD1
CASSLTRTGSTDTQYF
TGTGCCAGCAGCTTAACCCGGACAGGGAGCACAGATACGCAGTATTTT
>TRBV2|.|TRBJ2-7|TRBD2
CASITEREYEQYF
TGTGCCAGCATAACAGAGCGGGAGTACGAGCAGTACTTC
>TRBV28|.|TRBJ1-5|.
CASSPDVSNQPQHF
TGTGCCAGCAGTCCGGACGTTAGCAATCAGCCCCAGCATTTT